The source of this T cell receptor beta chain is a study of T cell repertoires in cytomegalovirus infection. On the study more broadly: Recently identified HLA-C-restricted CMV epitopes were among the peptides used. Study-wide findings and caveats: The cumulative frequency of public TCR beta families identified carriers of CMV plus the relevant HLA.

Looked up from germline, CDR1 is MNHEY and CDR2 is SMNVEV (reference sequence). After removal of 5 bases from V and 7 bases from J, the junction contained 8 bases not matched to a gene. This CDR3 is built from 14 residues. A single record per CDR3 protein comes from TCRdb applying MiXCR to the reads. The sample carries 700,000 to 950,000 distinct CDR3 sequences, less than 35% recorded once. Comments on this clonotype: Its specificity is unknown.

The sequenced sample was cultured CD8+ T cells from PBMCs, obtained from culture after CMV antigen stimulation. V gene TRBV27 combines with J gene TRBJ2-1; 7 bases agree with TRBD1. This TCR was sampled from a human donor in good health (CMV status not recorded). Some clones in this sample may be carry-over from other donors' samples. The CDR3 loop reads CASSTGQAPNEQFF. DNA of the CDR3: TGTGCCAGCAGTACCGGACAGGCCCCGAATGAGCAGTTCTTC.